The 30 T cell receptor beta chains below were found in one sample sequenced in a study of cytomegalovirus exposure and HLA in healthy donors. The PCR used 60 Vbeta and 13 Jbeta primers. Clones were read by immunoSEQ multiplex PCR, and TCRdb kept only the in-frame ones, dropping some. The table shows 57,000 or so clones, with 70% to 80% occurring only once. The specimen sequenced was PBMCs. The origin of the receptors is a woman aged 55-75 years in good health and CMV-seropositive.

This chain links TRBV6-1 with TRBJ1-2; 9 bases fit TRBD1. This CDR3 is built from 14 residues. From germline, CDR1 is MNHNS and CDR2 SASEGT. V lost 4 bases and J lost 4; bases outside the gene matches: 4. CDR3 sequence: CASSGTGALYGYTF. CDR3 in DNA: TGTGCCAGCAGTGGGACAGGGGCCCTCTATGGCTACACCTTC.

The CDR3 loop is CASSLLGNTEAFF. CDR3 coding DNA: TGCGCCAGCAGCTTGCTAGGAAACACTGAAGCTTTCTTT. The rearrangement links TRBV5-1 to TRBJ1-1; D unresolved. V lost 1 base to trimming and J lost 2 bases, with 6 bases between them. This CDR3 is built from 13 residues. CDR1 and CDR2 (germline): SGHRS, YFSETQ.

The genes are TRBV7-3 and TRBJ2-7; possible D gene TRBD2, 6 bases. The CDR3 is made up of 13 amino acids. Germline assignment: CDR1 SGHTA and CDR2 FQGTGA. V was clipped by 4 bases and J by 4 bases, with 11 bases between them. CDR3 nucleotides: TGTGCCAGCAGCTCCGCTCGGGGGTACGAGCAGTACTTC. Protein: CASSSARGYEQYF.

V is TRBV5-1 and J is TRBJ2-7; possible D gene TRBD1, 6 bases. Germline CDR1 and CDR2: SGHRS and YFSETQ. With 5 bases removed from V and 2 bases from J, the gap between germline ends came to 14 bases. This CDR3 is 14 amino acids long. Written as DNA, the CDR3 is TGCGCCAGCAGTTCCGACAGGAGAGCCTACGAGCAGTACTTC. Translating gives CASSSDRRAYEQYF.

The chain uses TRBV2 and TRBJ1-2; TRBD1 matches 7 bases. This CDR3 is 14 amino acids long. In germline, CDR1 is SNHLY, CDR2 FYNNEI. The trim removed 6 bases at V and 4 bases at J, leaving 8 bases unmatched. The CDR3 region is CASRGNRGPYGYTF. Here the CDR3 DNA reads TGTGCCAGCAGGGGAAACAGGGGCCCCTATGGCTACACCTTC. Using reference TRBV2 and TRBJ1-2 for the parts outside the CDR3, the full variable domain is EPEVTQTPSHQVTQMGQEVILRCVPISNHLYFYWYRQILGQKVEFLVSFYNNEISEKSEIFDDQFSVERPDGSNFTLKIRSTKLEDSAMYFCASRGNRGPYGYTFGSGTRLTVV.

In this sample, this clone turned up many times. The rearrangement joins TRBV9 to TRBJ2-2; TRBD2 matches at 7 bases. CDR3 size: 18 residues. V lost 1 base and J lost 0; bases outside the gene matches: 9. CDR1 and CDR2 (germline): SGDLS, YYNGEE. The CDR3: CASSVTRGERPNTGELFF. DNA for the CDR3: TGTGCCAGCAGCGTAACACGGGGGGAACGTCCGAACACCGGGGAGCTGTTTTTT.

The gene calls are TRBV5-5 and TRBJ2-7, with 8 bases matching TRBD2. The trim removed 5 bases at V and 2 bases at J, leaving 3 bases unmatched. This CDR3 has 13 amino acids. Germline CDR1 is SGHKS and CDR2 is YYEKEE (reference sequence). The CDR3 loop is CASRSSGAYEQYF. The DNA for the CDR3 is TGTGCCAGCAGGAGTAGCGGGGCCTACGAGCAGTACTTC.

A few counts support this clone. The chain joins TRBV14 to TRBJ1-2; TRBD1 matches 7 bases. V lost 3 bases to trimming and J lost 2 bases; unmatched junction nucleotides: 6. The CDR3 spans 15 residues. Germline V CDR1 and CDR2: SGHDN, FVKESK. This chain's CDR3 is CASSQVLDRNYGYTF. The CDR3 DNA follows: TGTGCCAGCAGCCAGGTCCTGGACAGGAACTATGGCTACACCTTC.

There are a few counts of this clone. J is TRBJ1-1 and V is TRBV13; TRBD1 is a possible D gene (5 bases). There are 13 residues in the CDR3. The V and J ends lost 7 bases and 0 bases respectively, with 9 bases between them. Germline V gene lookup returns CDR1 PRHDT and CDR2 FYEKMQ (reference sequence). The CDR3 here is CASKRQMNTEAFF. CDR3 bases: TGTGCCAGCAAGAGACAGATGAACACTGAAGCTTTCTTT.

The chain uses TRBV9 and TRBJ2-7, with D unresolved. Trimming shortened V by 0 bases and J by 4 bases, and 8 bases separated the two germline ends. This CDR3 spans 13 amino acids. CDR1 SGDLS and CDR2 YYNGEE come from the germline V gene. The CDR3 nucleotides are TGTGCCAGCAGCGTAGGAGAAAGATACGAGCAGTACTTC. As protein: CASSVGERYEQYF. Complete variable domain (other parts from reference TRBV9 and TRBJ2-7): DSGVTQTPKHLITATGQRVTLRCSPRSGDLSVYWYQQSLDQGLQFLIQYYNGEERAKGNILERFSAQQFPDLHSELNLSSLELGDSALYFCASSVGERYEQYFGPGTRLTVT.

The CDR3 bases are TGTGCCAGCAGTTATACAAGACTTATGAACACCGGGGAGCTGTTTTTT. This translates into CASSYTRLMNTGELFF. V is TRBV7-2 and J is TRBJ2-2, with D uncertain. The CDR3 spans 16 residues. Germline loops: CDR1 SGHTA, CDR2 FQGNSA. Trimming removed 6 bases from V and 1 base from J, with 15 bases in between.

The V gene is TRBV27, the J gene TRBJ1-1; TRBD1 is a possible D gene (5 bases). CDR3 length: 14 amino acids. Germline CDR1 reads MNHEY; CDR2 reads SMNVEV (reference sequence). V was clipped by 2 bases and J by 4 bases, with 11 bases between them. This CDR3 is CASSLVQGGTEAFF. The CDR3 DNA reads TGTGCCAGCAGTTTAGTCCAGGGAGGCACTGAAGCTTTCTTT.

Written as DNA, the CDR3 is TGCGCCAGCAGCTTGACAGGGGAGACCAATCAGCCCCAGCATTTT. Translation gives CASSLTGETNQPQHF. The J gene is TRBJ1-5, the V gene TRBV5-1, with 7 bases fitting TRBD1. Germline V gives CDR1 SGHRS, CDR2 YFSETQ. The CDR3 has 15 amino acids. With 1 base clipped from V and 3 bases from J, the junction kept 4 bases outside the gene matches.

This clone was detected only once. The genes are TRBV5-4 and TRBJ2-5; 12 bases agree with TRBD2. V dropped 7 bases and J dropped 5; count of bases not matched to a gene: 6. The CDR3 consists of 14 residues. Germline V gives CDR1 SGHNT, CDR2 YYREEE (reference sequence). The CDR3 protein is CASATSGGMETQYF. CDR3 nucleotide sequence: TGTGCCAGCGCAACTAGCGGGGGGATGGAGACCCAGTACTTC.

This clone was found many times. The chain uses TRBV28 and TRBJ1-1; 9 bases agree with TRBD1. Germline values: CDR1 MDHEN, CDR2 SYDVKM. The CDR3 totals 15 residues. V lost 4 bases to trimming and J lost 3 bases; unmatched junction nucleotides: 6. CDR3 sequence (DNA): TGTGCCAGCAGTTCACCGGGACAGGGTGACACTGAAGCTTTCTTT. Translation: CASSSPGQGDTEAFF.

This chain connects TRBV19 to TRBJ2-3, with 8 bases matching TRBD2. The junction had 7 bases not matched to a gene; V was cut back by 5 bases and J by 9 bases. There are 13 residues in the CDR3. Germline values: CDR1 LNHDA, CDR2 SQIVND (reference sequence). CDR3 region: CASSLGTSGTQYF. For the CDR3, the DNA is TGTGCCAGTAGTTTGGGTACTAGCGGAACGCAGTATTTT.

This clone has more than one count but fewer than ten. The V gene is TRBV21-1, the J gene TRBJ1-5; TRBD1, the D gene given by the table, was not confirmed from the DNA. TRBV21-1 is designated a pseudogene. The CDR3 covers 16 residues. The CDR3 here is CASSNPTGGRNQPQHF. The CDR3 region has the DNA TGTGCCAGCAGCAATCCGACAGGGGGCCGCAATCAGCCCCAGCATTTT.

This clone was recorded once. The CDR3 region is CASSLSVNEKLFF. The CDR3 bases are TGTGCCAGCAGCTTGTCTGTGAATGAAAAACTGTTTTTT. The chain is built from TRBV5-6 and TRBJ1-4; D uncertain. The CDR3 length is 13 residues. Trimming pared 1 base from V and 5 bases from J, leaving 6 bases between. Germline CDR1 is SGHDT and CDR2 is YYEEEE.

The V gene is TRBV6-1, the J gene TRBJ1-5; 9 positions match TRBD1. CDR3 length equals 14 residues. CDR1 and CDR2 from the germline V gene are MNHNS and SASEGT. V shed 6 bases, J shed 7 bases, and the junction held 7 bases outside the gene matches. The CDR3 DNA is TGTGCCAGCAGCCCGGACAGGGGAGACCAGCCCCAGCATTTT. Translation: CASSPDRGDQPQHF.

CDR3 loop: CASSIQGQVNEKLFF. The CDR3 bases are TGTGCCAGTAGTATTCAGGGACAGGTTAATGAAAAACTGTTTTTT. V is TRBV19 and J is TRBJ1-4, with 8 bases lining up with TRBD1. With V trimmed by 3 bases and J by 4 bases, 4 bases remained unmatched. Per germline, CDR1 LNHDA and CDR2 SQIVND (reference sequence). The CDR3 is made up of 15 amino acids. Supplemented by reference TRBV19 and TRBJ1-4, the full variable domain reads DGGITQSPKYLFRKEGQNVTLSCEQNLNHDAMYWYRQDPGQGLRLIYYSQIVNDFQKGDIAEGYSVSREKKESFPLTVTSAQKNPTAFYLCASSIQGQVNEKLFFGSGTQLSVL.

The CDR3 nucleotides read TGTGCCAGCAGAGAGACAGGGGGGAACACTGAAGCTTTCTTT. This encodes CASRETGGNTEAFF. The chain recombines TRBV25-1 with TRBJ1-1; 9 bases agree with TRBD1. CDR1 is MGHDK, CDR2 SYGVNS, per germline. Germline trimming cut 6 bases from V and 1 base from J; bases unmatched to any gene: 3. This CDR3 region has 14 residues.

This clone was seen more than once but under ten times. The CDR3, as DNA: TGTGCCAGCCCCCGGACAGGGACCACCGGGGAGCTGTTTTTT. This codes for CASPRTGTTGELFF. This sequence joins TRBV7-9 and TRBJ2-2; 8 nucleotides line up with TRBD1. V dropped 8 bases and J dropped 4; count of bases not matched to a gene: 6. CDR3 length equals 14 residues. The germline V gene encodes CDR1 SEHNR and CDR2 FQNEAQ (reference sequence). Full variable domain (missing parts from reference TRBV7-9 and TRBJ2-2): DTGVSQNPRHKITKRGQNVTFRCDPISEHNRLYWYRQTLGQGPEFLTYFQNEAQLEKSRLLSDRFSAERPKGSFSTLEIQRTEQGDSAMYLCASPRTGTTGELFFGEGSRLTVL.

In regard to this clone: One junction end does not reproduce the germline sequence, and a read error may be involved. The rearrangement uses TRBV7-9 and TRBJ1-4; 7 bases are shared with TRBD1. The CDR3 runs 15 residues. Per germline, CDR1 SEHNR and CDR2 FQNEAQ (reference sequence). CDR3 amino acids: CSSSPNRGGSEKLFF. In DNA, the CDR3 is TGTTCCAGCAGCCCTAACAGGGGTGGGAGTGAAAAACTGTTTTTT.

The chain couples TRBV4-3 to TRBJ2-7, with no clear D. This CDR3 contains 13 residues. The V and J ends lost 3 bases and 4 bases respectively, with 10 bases between them. Germline CDR1 is LGHNA and CDR2 is YSLEER. The CDR3 loop is CASSQLQTYEQYF. The CDR3 nucleotides read TGCGCCAGCAGCCAGTTGCAGACTTACGAGCAGTACTTC.

The rearrangement links TRBV9 to TRBJ1-1; the D is unclear. Trimming shortened V by 4 bases and J by 8 bases, and 15 bases separated the two germline ends. The CDR3 has 13 residues. Germline V gene lookup returns CDR1 SGDLS and CDR2 YYNGEE. CDR3 region: CASSPYTAGEAFF. Written as DNA, the CDR3 is TGTGCCAGCAGCCCGTACACCGCGGGGGAAGCTTTCTTT.

There are a few counts of this clone. Different DNA sequences within this sample yield the same CDR3. This chain joins TRBV6-5 and TRBJ1-1; D gene uncertain. Trimming took 4 bases from V and 6 from J, leaving 9 bases between them. The CDR3 loop spans 12 amino acids. CDR1 and CDR2 from the germline V gene are MNHEY and SVGAGI. The CDR3 sequence: CASSSTGSEAFF. CDR3 DNA: TGTGCCAGCAGTTCCACCGGGTCTGAAGCTTTCTTT.

This chain joins TRBV19 and TRBJ1-2; perhaps TRBD1 as D (5 bases). Germline-derived CDR1 and CDR2 are LNHDA and SQIVND (reference sequence). CDR3 size: 15 residues. The V end was cut by 6 bases, the J end by 5 bases, with 19 bases between. CDR3 sequence (DNA): TGTGCCAGTAGACAAGGGGCCCTGGATGGGTATGGCTACACCTTC. The encoded protein is CASRQGALDGYGYTF.

V gene TRBV5-6 combines with J gene TRBJ2-2, with 7 bases matching TRBD2. Trimming cost V 3 bases and J 7 bases; bases outside gene matches: 12. Germline CDR1 and CDR2: SGHDT and YYEEEE. CDR3 length: 16 residues. CDR3 coding DNA: TGTGCCAGCAGCTCCGGTTGGGGGGGAGAGGTCGGGGAGCTGTTTTTT. This translates into CASSSGWGGEVGELFF.

The rearrangement joins TRBV7-2 to TRBJ2-3, with TRBD2 identical over 8 bases. The length of the CDR3 is 13 residues. CDR1 and CDR2 (germline): SGHTA, FQGNSA. The trim removed 8 bases at V and 3 bases at J, leaving 4 bases unmatched. The DNA for the CDR3 is TGTGCCAGCGAGGTAGCGGGGACAGATACGCAGTATTTT. It encodes CASEVAGTDTQYF.

This clone was counted only a few times. J is TRBJ2-3 and V is TRBV18, with D possibly TRBD1 on 6 matching bases. CDR3 length equals 15 residues. Trimming stripped 3 bases from V and 10 bases from J, with 20 bases between. The germline CDR1 and CDR2 sequences are KGHSH and LQKENI. CDR3 residues: CASSPTGATGLAQYF. The DNA of the CDR3 is TGTGCCAGCTCACCGACAGGAGCCACGGGTCTTGCGCAGTATTTT. Full variable domain (rest looked up from reference TRBV18 and TRBJ2-3): NAGVMQNPRHLVRRRGQEARLRCSPMKGHSHVYWYRQLPEEGLKFMVYLQKENIIDESGMPKERFSAEFPKEGPSILRIQQVVRGDSAAYFCASSPTGATGLAQYFGPGTRLTVL.